One sample yielded the 2 T cell receptor beta chains listed below, sequenced in a study of blood T cell repertoires in COVID-19. Some clones are missing from TCRdb's copy, which holds only in-frame ones; the method was immunoSEQ multiplex PCR. The table lists 80,000 or so clones, about 80% of them singletons, with 4% to 6% in the top ten. The sequenced material came from peripheral blood. The receptors were sampled from a woman between 70 and 85 years old with acute or convalescent COVID-19.

The CDR3 is CASSSRRLGLNYGYTF. For the CDR3, the DNA is TGTGCCAGCAGCTCCAGGAGGTTAGGACTTAACTATGGCTACACCTTC. V gene TRBV7-2 combines with J gene TRBJ1-2, with D unresolved. From germline, CDR1 is SGHTA and CDR2 FQGNSA. This CDR3 spans 16 amino acids. Trimming took 4 bases from V and 1 from J, leaving 16 bases between them.

This clone was seen once. The J gene is TRBJ1-2, the V gene TRBV3-1 (or the pseudogene TRBV3-2); D call uncertain. CDR1 is LGHDT and CDR2 is YNNKEL in the germline V gene (reference sequence). CDR3 length: 14 amino acids. Deletions cut 0 bases from V and 6 bases from J, with 11 bases between. The CDR3 sequence is CASSQDPGGDGYTF. The CDR3, as DNA: TGTGCCAGCAGCCAAGATCCGGGAGGAGATGGCTACACCTTC.